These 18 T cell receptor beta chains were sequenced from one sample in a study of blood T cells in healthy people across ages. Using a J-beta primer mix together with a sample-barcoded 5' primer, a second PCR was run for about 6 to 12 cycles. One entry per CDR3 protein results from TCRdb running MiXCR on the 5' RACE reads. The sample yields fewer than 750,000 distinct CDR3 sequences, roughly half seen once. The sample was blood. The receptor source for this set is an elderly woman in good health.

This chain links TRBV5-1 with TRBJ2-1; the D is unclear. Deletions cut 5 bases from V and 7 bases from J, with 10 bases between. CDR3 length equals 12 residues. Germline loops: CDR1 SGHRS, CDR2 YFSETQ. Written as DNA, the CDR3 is TGCGCCAGCAGTAATTCTTTAAATGAGCAGTTCTTC. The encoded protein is CASSNSLNEQFF.

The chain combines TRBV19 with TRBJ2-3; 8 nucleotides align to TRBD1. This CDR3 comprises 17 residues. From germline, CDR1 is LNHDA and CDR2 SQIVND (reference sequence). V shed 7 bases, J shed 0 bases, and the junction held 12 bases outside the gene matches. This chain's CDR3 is CASTDRGHRSSTDTQYF. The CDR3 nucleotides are TGTGCCAGTACCGACAGGGGCCATAGATCTAGCACAGATACGCAGTATTTT.

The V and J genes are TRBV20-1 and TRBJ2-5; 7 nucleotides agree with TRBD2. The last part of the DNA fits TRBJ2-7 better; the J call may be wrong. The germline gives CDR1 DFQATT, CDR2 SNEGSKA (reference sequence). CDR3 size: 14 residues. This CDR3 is CSARGGSREYEQYF. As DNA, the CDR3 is TGCAGTGCTAGAGGGGGCTCGCGGGAGTACGAGCAGTACTTC.

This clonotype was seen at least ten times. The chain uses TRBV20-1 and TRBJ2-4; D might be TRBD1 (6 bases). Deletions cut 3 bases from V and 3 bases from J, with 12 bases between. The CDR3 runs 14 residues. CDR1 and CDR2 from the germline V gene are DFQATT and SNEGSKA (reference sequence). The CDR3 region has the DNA TGCAGTGCTAGGCTGGGACAATACAAAAACATTCAGTACTTC. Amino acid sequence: CSARLGQYKNIQYF.

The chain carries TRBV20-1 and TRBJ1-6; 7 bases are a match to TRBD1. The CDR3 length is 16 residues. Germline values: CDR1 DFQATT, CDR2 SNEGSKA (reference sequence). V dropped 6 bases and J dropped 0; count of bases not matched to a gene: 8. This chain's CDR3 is CSAPPGGSSYNSPLHF. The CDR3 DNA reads TGCAGTGCCCCCCCAGGGGGGAGCTCCTATAATTCACCCCTCCACTTT.

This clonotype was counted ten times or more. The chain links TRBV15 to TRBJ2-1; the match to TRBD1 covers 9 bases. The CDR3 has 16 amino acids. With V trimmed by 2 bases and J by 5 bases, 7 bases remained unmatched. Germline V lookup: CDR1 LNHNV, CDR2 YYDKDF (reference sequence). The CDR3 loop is CATSRTRDRVHNEQFF. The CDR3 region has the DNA TGTGCCACCAGCAGAACGCGGGACAGGGTCCACAATGAGCAGTTCTTC.

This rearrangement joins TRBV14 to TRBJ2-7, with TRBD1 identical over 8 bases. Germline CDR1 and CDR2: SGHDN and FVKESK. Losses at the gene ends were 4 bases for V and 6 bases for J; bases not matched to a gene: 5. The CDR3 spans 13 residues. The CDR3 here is CASSLRTGTEQYF. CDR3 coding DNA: TGTGCCAGCAGCCTTAGGACAGGGACCGAGCAGTACTTC.

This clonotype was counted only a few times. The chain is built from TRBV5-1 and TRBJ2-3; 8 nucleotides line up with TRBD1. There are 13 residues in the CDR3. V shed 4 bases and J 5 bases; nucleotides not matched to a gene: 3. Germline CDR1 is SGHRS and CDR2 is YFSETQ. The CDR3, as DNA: TGCGCCAGCAGCACACAGGGGGAAGATACGCAGTATTTT. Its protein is CASSTQGEDTQYF.

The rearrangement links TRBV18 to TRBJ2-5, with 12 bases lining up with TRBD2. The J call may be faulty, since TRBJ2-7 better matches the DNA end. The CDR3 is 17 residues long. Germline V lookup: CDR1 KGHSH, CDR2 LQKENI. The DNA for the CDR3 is TGTGCCAGCTCACCCGGGCTAGCGGGAGGGCCGGCTGGCGAGCAGTACTTC. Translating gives CASSPGLAGGPAGEQYF.

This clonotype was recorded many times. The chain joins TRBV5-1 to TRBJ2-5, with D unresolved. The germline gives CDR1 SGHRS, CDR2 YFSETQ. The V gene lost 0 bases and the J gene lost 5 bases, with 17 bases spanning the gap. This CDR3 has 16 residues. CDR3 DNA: TGCGCCAGCAGCTTGGCCGCTGTAGTAGCCCAGGAGACCCAGTACTTC. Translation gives CASSLAAVVAQETQYF.

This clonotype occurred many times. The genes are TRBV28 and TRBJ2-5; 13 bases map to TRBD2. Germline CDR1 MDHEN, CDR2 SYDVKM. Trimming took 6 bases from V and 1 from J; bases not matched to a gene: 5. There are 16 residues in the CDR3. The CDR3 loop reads CASSRGLAGLQETQYF. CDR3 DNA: TGTGCCAGCAGCCGGGGACTAGCGGGGCTCCAAGAGACCCAGTACTTC.

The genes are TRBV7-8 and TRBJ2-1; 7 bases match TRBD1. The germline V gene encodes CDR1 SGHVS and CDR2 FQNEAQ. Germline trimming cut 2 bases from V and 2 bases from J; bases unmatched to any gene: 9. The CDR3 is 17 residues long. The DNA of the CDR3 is TGTGCCAGCAGCTTACCTCTACGACAGGGCCCCTACAATGAGCAGTTCTTC. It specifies CASSLPLRQGPYNEQFF.

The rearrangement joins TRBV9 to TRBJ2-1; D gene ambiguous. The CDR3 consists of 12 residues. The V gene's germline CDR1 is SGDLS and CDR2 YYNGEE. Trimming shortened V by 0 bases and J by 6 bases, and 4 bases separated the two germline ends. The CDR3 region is CASSVDPNEQFF. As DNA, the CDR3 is TGTGCCAGCAGCGTAGACCCCAATGAGCAGTTCTTC.

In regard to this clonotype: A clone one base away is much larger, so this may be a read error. This chain's CDR3 is CARRDRGSPLHF. In nucleotides, the CDR3 is TGTGCCAGGCGGGACAGGGGTTCACCCCTCCACTTT. The V call is TRBV25-1, the J call TRBJ1-6, with TRBD1 identical over 10 bases. Germline V lookup: CDR1 MGHDK, CDR2 SYGVNS. The ends lost 9 bases at V and 9 bases at J; junction bases unmatched: 2. The CDR3 loop spans 12 amino acids. The whole variable domain, remainder taken from reference TRBV25-1 and TRBJ1-6, is EADIYQTPRYLVIGTGKKITLECSQTMGHDKMYWYQQDPGMELHLIHYSYGVNSTEKGDLSSESTVSRIRTEHFPLTLESARPSHTSQYLCARRDRGSPLHFGNGTRLTVT.

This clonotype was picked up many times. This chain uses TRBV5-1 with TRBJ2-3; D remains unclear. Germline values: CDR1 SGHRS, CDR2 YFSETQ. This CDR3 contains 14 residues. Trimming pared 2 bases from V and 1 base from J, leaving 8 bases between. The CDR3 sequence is CASSFLQRTDTQYF. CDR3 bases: TGCGCCAGCAGCTTCTTGCAGCGCACAGATACGCAGTATTTT.

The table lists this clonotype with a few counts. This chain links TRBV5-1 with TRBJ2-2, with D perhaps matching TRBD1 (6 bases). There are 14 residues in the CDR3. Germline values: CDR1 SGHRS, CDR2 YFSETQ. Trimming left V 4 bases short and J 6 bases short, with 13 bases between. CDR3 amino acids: CASSPKQGPGELFF. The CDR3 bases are TGCGCCAGCAGCCCTAAACAGGGTCCCGGGGAGCTGTTTTTT.

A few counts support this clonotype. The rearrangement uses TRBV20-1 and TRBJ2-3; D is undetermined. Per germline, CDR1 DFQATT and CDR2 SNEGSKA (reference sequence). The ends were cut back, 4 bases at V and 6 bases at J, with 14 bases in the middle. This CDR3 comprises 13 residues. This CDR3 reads CSANGENRDTQYF. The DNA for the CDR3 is TGCAGTGCTAATGGGGAAAACCGGGATACGCAGTATTTT.

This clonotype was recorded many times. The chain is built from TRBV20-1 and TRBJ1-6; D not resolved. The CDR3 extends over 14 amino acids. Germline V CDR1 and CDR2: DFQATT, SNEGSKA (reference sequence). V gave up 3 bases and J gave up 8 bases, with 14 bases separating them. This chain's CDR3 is CSARRSPKDSPLHF. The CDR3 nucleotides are TGCAGTGCTAGGAGGTCCCCAAAGGATTCACCCCTCCACTTT.